These 9 T cell receptor beta chains were all obtained from the same sample, sequenced in a study of regulatory T cells in long-lasting Graves disease. Sample time point: newly diagnosed GD, antithyroid drugs for less than 3 months. With RNA extracted from PBMCs as input, the TCR library was made. TCR beta libraries were built with iRepertoire HTBI primers and Arm-PCR of CDR3 regions. One entry per CDR3 protein results from TCRdb running MiXCR on the multiplex PCR reads. The sample comprises approximately 400,000 distinct CDR3 sequences, approximately 16% of which are singletons, and about 7.6% rests with the top ten. The same sample was also used in a study of T cells in Graves' hyperthyroidism and ophthalmopathy.

The source was peripheral blood mononuclear cells (PBMCs), collected at new diagnosis, from a patient treated with antithyroid drugs. The receptors derive from a woman aged 40 to 50 with Graves disease.

This clonotype was counted ten times or more. The chain employs TRBV12-3 or TRBV12-4 and TRBJ2-2, with no clear D. This CDR3 is 10 amino acids long. Trimming removed 8 bases at V and 6 bases at J, with 4 bases between. CDR3 coding DNA: TGTGCCAGCGGGGCCGGGGAGCTGTTTTTT. As protein: CASGAGELFF.

This clonotype was detected only a few times. CDR3 sequence: CSVEGEDQERGTEAFF. CDR3 in DNA: TGCAGCGTTGAGGGGGAGGATCAGGAAAGGGGCACTGAAGCTTTCTTT. The chain recombines TRBV29-1 with TRBJ1-1; D may be TRBD1 (5 bases). Germline CDR1 is SQVTM and CDR2 is ANQGSEA. The CDR3 is 16 residues long. V lost 3 bases, J lost 4 bases, and 21 bases lay in between.

This clonotype was picked up many times. This chain joins TRBV3-1 and TRBJ2-3; 10 bases are shared with TRBD2. Germline values: CDR1 LGHDT, CDR2 YNNKEL (reference sequence). The CDR3 spans 17 residues. V was clipped by 0 bases and J by 1 base; unmatched bases: 4. CDR3 sequence (DNA): TGTGCCAGCAGCCAAGACTGGACTAGCGGAGGCACAGATACGCAGTATTTT. It is translated as CASSQDWTSGGTDTQYF.

At least ten counts were recorded for this clonotype. This chain uses TRBV11-2 with TRBJ2-3, with 8 nucleotides matching TRBD2. The CDR3 contains 17 residues. The V gene end was trimmed by 4 bases and the J gene end by 3 bases; junction bases not matched to a gene: 12. CDR1 SGHAT and CDR2 FQNNGV come from the germline V gene. CDR3 sequence (DNA): TGTGCCAGCAGCTCCCCTCACTCGGGCGGGAGGACAGATACGCAGTATTTT. Protein product: CASSSPHSGGRTDTQYF.

V usage is TRBV11-3 and J usage is TRBJ1-1, with D uncertain. The V gene's germline CDR1 is SGHNT and CDR2 YENEEA. Deletions cut 6 bases from V and 3 bases from J, with 11 bases between. This CDR3 region has 13 residues. The CDR3 spells CASRFVSDTEAFF. CDR3 DNA sequence: TGTGCCAGCAGGTTTGTTTCGGACACTGAAGCTTTCTTT.

This clonotype was observed many times. The chain combines TRBV6-5 with TRBJ1-6; TRBD1 agrees at 7 bases. J gave up 9 bases and V 2 bases, and 7 bases lay outside the gene matches. The CDR3 loop spans 15 amino acids. Germline V gene lookup returns CDR1 MNHEY and CDR2 SVGAGI. CDR3 amino acids: CASSYTAGGISPLHF. Written as DNA, the CDR3 is TGTGCCAGCAGTTACACGGCAGGGGGAATTTCACCCCTCCACTTT.

The chain uses TRBV7-9 and TRBJ1-2, with D hard to call. V was pared by 3 bases and J by 4 bases, with 12 bases between. The CDR3 is made up of 14 amino acids. Germline-derived CDR1 and CDR2 are SEHNR and FQNEAQ (reference sequence). This chain's CDR3 is CASSFDRTSYGYTF. CDR3 bases: TGTGCCAGCAGCTTCGACCGGACGAGCTATGGCTACACCTTC.

On this clonotype: Just one base apart from a much larger clone, this may be a read error. This chain connects TRBV27 to TRBJ1-4; D is possibly TRBD1 (5 bases). The V gene's germline CDR1 is MNHEY and CDR2 SMNVEV (reference sequence). The CDR3 length is 14 residues. The DNA for the CDR3 is TGTGCCGGCAGCCGGGACGGGTTTAATGAAAAACTGTTTTTT. Encoded protein: CAGSRDGFNEKLFF.

This clonotype was detected ten times or more. J is TRBJ2-1 and V is TRBV24-1; no definite D call. CDR1 is KGHDR and CDR2 is SFDVKD in the germline V gene. V was shortened by 4 bases and J by 7 bases, with 10 bases between the two germline ends. This CDR3 is built from 13 residues. DNA for the CDR3: TGTGCCACCAGTGAATCCCTTGTGAATGAGCAGTTCTTC. Its protein product is CATSESLVNEQFF.